This TCR beta chain originates from a study of memory CD4+ T cells and cytomegalovirus serostatus (dated by TCRdb to about 2019). Describing the broader study: The cohort comprised about 33 healthy Belgian adults, 9 CMV seropositive and around 24 CMV seronegative. To replicate a published TCR-based CMV serostatus classifier, the study sequenced CD4+ memory TCRbeta repertoires from a Belgian cohort whose cytomegalovirus serostatus was known. Results the study describes overall, beyond this receptor: Only CD4+CD45RO+ memory cells were sequenced, unlike the original study, which covered naive and memory CD4+ and CD8+ populations. Of over 150 previously reported CMV-associated TCRbeta sequences, approximately 64 appeared in the CD4+ memory repertoires, each in one to five individuals. The results were interpreted as suggesting that the CMV-associated TCR signature is largely present in the CD4+ memory repertoire. A median bootstrapped AUC of approximately 0.95 with a 95% CI of 0.76-1.00 was achieved on the Belgian cohort by the original-framework classifier. For CMV serostatus prediction, a median bootstrapped AUC of 0.95 was reached with the original framework, and a median bootstrapped AUC of roughly 0.92 was reached with a US-trained random forest.

Genomic DNA was extracted from sorted cells with the Quick-DNA Microprep Kit. TCRbeta DNA was amplified with the immunoSEQ hsTCRbeta kit following the manufacturer's protocol. TCRbeta libraries were sequenced on an Illumina MiSeq instrument. Per the source publication's procedure: After out-of-frame sequences were removed, 2 million to 2.5 million distinct TCRbeta sequences remained, averaging about 67,000 per individual. Each individual was scored using the number of 164 previously reported CMV-associated TCRbeta sequences that the individual carried and the total number of productive distinct TCRbeta sequences. A beta-binomial model was reimplemented in Python, and scikit-learn random forests with default parameters were trained on US cohort data. Classifier performance on the Belgian cohort was summarized as median AUC with percentile confidence intervals calculated over 10,000 bootstrap iterations. TCRdb limited this immuneACCESS table to in-frame rearrangements with V and J called. A share of clones is missing; checked studies link under half to unresolved V genes, and the rest is unexplained. V and J calls and clone size are copied from that table; D and trimming were computed from the DNA. The table for this sample lists under 75,000 clones; around 80% of them were counted only once. The top ten clonotypes cover approximately 0.54% of the sample.

The sample holds one count of this clone. Its specific antigen is unknown. Per-base qualities were not stored, and no clone one base away is much larger. Single viable CD3+CD4+CD8-CD45RO+ cells were sorted as memory CD4+ T cells on a FACSAria II. CMV serostatus was determined using a Roche Elecsys assay that detects serum IgG against CMV pp150, pp28, p38 and p52. After the samples were thawed, total CD4+ T cells were enriched through positive selection using CD4 magnetic microbeads. The samples came from a different study that was designed specifically to examine the CD4+ T cell memory repertoire. Peripheral blood mononuclear cells were isolated and cryopreserved according to standard operating procedures, and serum was stored at -80 degrees C. CD3-PerCP (BW264/56), CD4-APC (RPA-T4), CD45RO-PE (UCHT1) and CD8-Pacific Orange (3B5) antibodies were used for staining, and non-viable cells were excluded with Sytox blue.

The germline V gene supplies CDR1 MNHEY and CDR2 SVGAGI. From the cysteine up to the phenylalanine, the CDR3 has a length of 14 residues. Only the CDR3 part of the read is kept: 42 bases, read in frame from the first base. A distance of 10 bases separates the germline ends of V and J, which lose 1 base and 4 bases respectively. The chain is assembled from TRBV6-5 and TRBJ1-2; TRBD1 is a possible D gene, resting on 5 matching bases. Source material: memory CD4+ T cells from blood. The clonotype was recovered from an adult in good health and CMV-seronegative. Some clones in this sample may be carry-over from other donors' samples. The DNA sequence is as follows: TGTGCCAGCAGTTACTGGGGGGGAGGCTATGGCTACACCTTC. This gives the protein CASSYWGGGYGYTF.